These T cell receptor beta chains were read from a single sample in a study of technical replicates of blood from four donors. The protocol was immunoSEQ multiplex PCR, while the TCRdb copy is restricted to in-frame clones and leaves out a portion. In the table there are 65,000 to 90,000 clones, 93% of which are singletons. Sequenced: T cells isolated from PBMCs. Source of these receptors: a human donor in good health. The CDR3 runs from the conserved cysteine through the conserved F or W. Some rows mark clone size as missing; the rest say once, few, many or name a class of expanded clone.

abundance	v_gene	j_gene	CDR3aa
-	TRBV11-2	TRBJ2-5	CASSLGTAWLETQYF
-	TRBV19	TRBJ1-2	CASRPYRDSDGYTF
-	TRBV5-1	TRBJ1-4	CASSSQGHLNEKLFF
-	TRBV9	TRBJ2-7	CASSAPTGTYEQYF
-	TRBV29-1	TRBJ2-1	CSAPDSRTYNEQFF
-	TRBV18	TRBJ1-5	CASSPVSGEGNNQPQHF
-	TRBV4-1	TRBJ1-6	CASSQDPGSNSPLHF
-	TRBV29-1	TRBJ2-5	CSVGDRPETQYF
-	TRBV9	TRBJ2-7	CASSPQGQGAYEQYF
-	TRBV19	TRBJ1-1	CASSPRQGLRTEAFF
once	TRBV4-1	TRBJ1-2	CASTGTNYGYTF
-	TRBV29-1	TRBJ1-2	CSVGGHRSDGYTF
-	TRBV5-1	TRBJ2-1	CASSPTGRGEQFF
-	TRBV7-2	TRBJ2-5	CASSLFGLPEETQYF
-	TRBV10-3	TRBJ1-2	CAISDFGQGGYGYTF
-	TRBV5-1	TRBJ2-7	CASSSGKVWAEQYF
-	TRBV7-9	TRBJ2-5	CASSRDTTQETQYF
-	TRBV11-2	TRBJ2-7	CASSSPEQGSYEQYF
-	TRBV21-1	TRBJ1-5	CASSKVGGGGAPNQPQHF
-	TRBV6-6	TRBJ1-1	CASSETGVGTEAFF
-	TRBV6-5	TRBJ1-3	CASSLQGSSGNTIYF
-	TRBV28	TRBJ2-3	CASSQTSGRPADTQYF
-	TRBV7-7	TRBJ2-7	CASSLDGRGTYEQYF
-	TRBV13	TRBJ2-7	CASSLQGGVARESYEQYF
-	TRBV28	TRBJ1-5	CASNDRMGQPQHF
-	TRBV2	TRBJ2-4	CASSVERLAKNIQYF
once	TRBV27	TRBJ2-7	CASRGNTGNYEQYF
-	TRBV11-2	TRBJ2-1	CASRSYSGGAGNEQFF